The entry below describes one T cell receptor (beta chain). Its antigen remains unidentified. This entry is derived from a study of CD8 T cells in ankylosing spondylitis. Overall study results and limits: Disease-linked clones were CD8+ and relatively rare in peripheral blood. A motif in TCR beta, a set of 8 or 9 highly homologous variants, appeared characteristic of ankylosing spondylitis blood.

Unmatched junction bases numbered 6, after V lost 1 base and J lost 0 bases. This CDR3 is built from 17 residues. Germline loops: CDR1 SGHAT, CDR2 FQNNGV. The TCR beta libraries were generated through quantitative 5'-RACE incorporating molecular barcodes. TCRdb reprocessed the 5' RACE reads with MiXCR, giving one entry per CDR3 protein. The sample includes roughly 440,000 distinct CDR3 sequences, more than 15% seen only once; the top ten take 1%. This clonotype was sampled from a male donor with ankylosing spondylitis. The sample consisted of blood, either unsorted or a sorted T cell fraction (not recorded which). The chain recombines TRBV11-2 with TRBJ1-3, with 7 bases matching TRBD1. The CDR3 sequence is CASSLAGQVRSGNTIYF. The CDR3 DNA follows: TGTGCCAGCAGCTTAGCCGGACAGGTCCGCTCTGGAAACACCATATATTTT. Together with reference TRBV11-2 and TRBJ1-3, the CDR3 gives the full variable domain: EAGVAQSPRYKIIEKRQSVAFWCNPISGHATLYWYQQILGQGPKLLIQFQNNGVVDDSQLPKDRFSAERLKGVDSTLKIQPAKLEDSAVYLCASSLAGQVRSGNTIYFGEGSWLTVV.